This TCR beta chain derives from a study of CD8 T cells in ankylosing spondylitis. Points from the study as a whole: Disease-linked clones reportedly showed significant enrichment in matched ankylosing spondylitis synovial fluid. Clones that were linked to disease were CD8+ and were relatively rare in peripheral blood.

It was by quantitative 5'-RACE with molecular barcodes that TCR beta libraries were made. TCRdb re-derived calls from the 5' RACE reads in MiXCR, one entry per CDR3 protein. The data show 300,000 to 350,000 distinct CDR3 sequences, roughly 14% seen once. The CDR3 runs 15 residues. The germline CDR1 and CDR2 sequences are MNHEY and SMNVEV (reference sequence). The J segment lost 2 bases and the V segment lost 5 bases, leaving 2 bases of the junction unmatched. This clonotype was counted many times. No antigen is known for it. The chain uses TRBV27 and TRBJ2-4; TRBD1 agrees at 11 bases. The source is a male donor with ankylosing spondylitis or in good health (not recorded which). The sample was blood, either unsorted or a sorted T cell fraction (not recorded which). The CDR3 DNA is TGTGCCAGCAGTAGGACAGGGGGCACCAAAAACATTCAGTACTTC. Translated: CASSRTGGTKNIQYF.